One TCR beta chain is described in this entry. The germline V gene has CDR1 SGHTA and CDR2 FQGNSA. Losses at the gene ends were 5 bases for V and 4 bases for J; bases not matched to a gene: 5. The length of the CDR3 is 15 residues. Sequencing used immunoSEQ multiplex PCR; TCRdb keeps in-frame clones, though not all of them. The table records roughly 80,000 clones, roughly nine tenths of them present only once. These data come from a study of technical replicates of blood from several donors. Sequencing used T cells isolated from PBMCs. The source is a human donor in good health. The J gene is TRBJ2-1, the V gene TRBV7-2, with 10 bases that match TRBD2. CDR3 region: CASSPRTSGYNEQFF. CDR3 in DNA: TGTGCCAGCAGCCCGCGGACTAGCGGATACAATGAGCAGTTCTTC.